Each of the 11 T cell receptor beta chains below was sequenced from the same sample in a study of blood T cell repertoires in COVID-19. The assay was immunoSEQ multiplex PCR, and TCRdb's table has in-frame clones only and misses some. The sample gives about 350,000 clones, 87% of which show up once; over 4% is in the top ten. The sample comprised PBMCs or T cells enriched from blood (not recorded which). These receptor sequences come from a woman under 40 who had recovered from COVID-19.

V and J are TRBV5-6 and TRBJ1-3; no clear D. The germline V gene encodes CDR1 SGHDT and CDR2 YYEEEE. Trimming removed 3 bases at V and 4 bases at J, with 8 bases between. The CDR3 totals 13 residues. CDR3 protein: CASSSRGGNTIYF. The CDR3 DNA reads TGTGCCAGCAGCTCGCGAGGGGGAAACACCATATATTTT.

This clone has just a few counts. The V and J genes are TRBV2 and TRBJ2-7, with D possibly being TRBD2 (5 bases). V lost 7 bases, J lost 0 bases, and 16 bases lay in between. The CDR3 has 15 amino acids. The germline V gene has CDR1 SNHLY and CDR2 FYNNEI. Here the CDR3 DNA reads TGTGCCAGCACCCTGGAGGCGTCCAGCTCCTACGAGCAGTACTTC. Translation: CASTLEASSSYEQYF. The full variable domain, with the rest looked up from reference TRBV2 and TRBJ2-7, is EPEVTQTPSHQVTQMGQEVILRCVPISNHLYFYWYRQILGQKVEFLVSFYNNEISEKSEIFDDQFSVERPDGSNFTLKIRSTKLEDSAMYFCASTLEASSSYEQYFGPGTRLTVT.

This chain connects TRBV7-3 to TRBJ2-3; TRBD2 aligns across 10 bases. V shed 7 bases, J shed 3 bases, and the junction held 7 bases outside the gene matches. The CDR3 has 15 residues. Germline V gene lookup returns CDR1 SGHTA and CDR2 FQGTGA. The chain's CDR3 is CASTPSGGATDTQYF. CDR3 sequence (DNA): TGTGCCAGCACCCCCAGCGGGGGGGCTACAGATACGCAGTATTTT.

CDR3 bases: TGTGCCAGCAGTTACTCACGCCTGAGCACTGAAGCTTTCTTT. This translates into CASSYSRLSTEAFF. This chain connects TRBV6-5 to TRBJ1-1, with D uncertain. The CDR3 consists of 14 residues. V lost 0 bases and J lost 4, with 9 bases in between. Germline CDR1 and CDR2: MNHEY and SVGAGI.

The chain couples TRBV9 to TRBJ1-1; 8 bases match TRBD1. The V gene's germline CDR1 is SGDLS and CDR2 YYNGEE. V lost 0 bases to trimming and J lost 0 bases; unmatched junction nucleotides: 4. CDR3 length: 16 amino acids. The CDR3 bases are TGTGCCAGCAGCGTAGTGGACAGGGCTTTGAACACTGAAGCTTTCTTT. It specifies CASSVVDRALNTEAFF.

The genes are TRBV11-3 and TRBJ2-3, with unresolved D. The CDR3 runs to 13 residues. V lost 3 bases to trimming and J lost 4 bases, with 8 bases between them. Germline CDR1 reads SGHNT; CDR2 reads YENEEA. The CDR3, as DNA: TGTGCCAGCAGCTTCACTCTTTCAGATACGCAGTATTTT. Amino acids: CASSFTLSDTQYF.

This chain uses TRBV2 with TRBJ2-7, with 8 bases fitting TRBD1. Germline-derived CDR1 and CDR2 are SNHLY and FYNNEI. Trimming cost V 5 bases and J 2 bases; bases outside gene matches: 5. The CDR3 consists of 14 residues. The CDR3 here is CASSTQGAPYEQYF. The DNA of the CDR3 is TGTGCCAGCAGTACTCAGGGGGCCCCCTACGAGCAGTACTTC.

This chain connects TRBV4-2 to TRBJ1-5; 7 nucleotides agree with TRBD1. Per the germline V gene, CDR1 is LGHNA and CDR2 is YNFKEQ. The CDR3 is made up of 18 amino acids. V was clipped by 0 bases and J by 2 bases; unmatched bases: 10. CDR3 nucleotides: TGTGCCAGCAGCCAAGATGGAGGGGGCTTATATGGCAATCAGCCCCAGCATTTT. Translation: CASSQDGGGLYGNQPQHF.

The J gene is TRBJ2-7, the V gene TRBV7-6; weak D call: TRBD2 (5 bases). Germline lookup yields CDR1 SGHVS and CDR2 FNYEAQ. The CDR3 has 15 amino acids. V was trimmed by 1 base and J by 4 bases, leaving 14 bases between them. CDR3: CASSLGGAPTYEQYF. DNA of the CDR3: TGTGCCAGCAGCTTAGGGGGAGCCCCGACTTACGAGCAGTACTTC.

This clone was seen just once. The chain is built from TRBV4-1 and TRBJ1-2; no clear D gene. The germline gives CDR1 MGHRA, CDR2 YSYEKL. Trimming left V 0 bases short and J 4 bases short, with 15 bases between. The CDR3 consists of 16 residues. CDR3 region: CASSQDYAPAGYGYTF. The CDR3 bases are TGCGCCAGCAGCCAAGATTATGCACCGGCAGGCTATGGCTACACCTTC.

This chain links TRBV5-1 with TRBJ1-2; D unclear. The germline V and J ends were trimmed by 5 bases and 7 bases, with 18 bases remaining between them. The CDR3 length is 14 residues. Germline V gene lookup returns CDR1 SGHRS and CDR2 YFSETQ. In nucleotides, the CDR3 is TGCGCCAGCAGTCCCTCCCCGGGAACTGGTGGCTACACCTTC. Encoded protein: CASSPSPGTGGYTF.